The rows below give T cell receptor delta chains drawn from one sample of a study of gamma-delta T cells after stem cell transplantation. TCRdb repeated clone calling on the RT-PCR reads with CATT. This table holds 2,000 to 3,000 delta-chain clones, about 25% found once. The material sequenced was gamma-delta T cells. The receptors originated from a human donor. It is not recorded whose cells these are; they may come from a transplant donor. Each CDR3 is given with its conserved first and last residue. Fields, in order: V gene, J gene, CDR3 protein.

v_gene: TRDV1
j_gene: TRDJ4
CDR3aa: CALGPPRVSLGGGSTTKSALIF

v_gene: TRDV2
j_gene: TRDJ3
CDR3aa: CACVYWGHPISSCDTRPMFF

v_gene: TRDV1
j_gene: TRDJ1
CDR3aa: CALGELRSLLGDIYTDKLIF

v_gene: TRAV29/DV5
j_gene: TRDJ1
CDR3aa: CAASDNPLPYTKLIF

v_gene: TRDV2
j_gene: TRDJ1
CDR3aa: CACATRNHPYWGIRLYTYKLIF

v_gene: TRDV2
j_gene: TRDJ1
CDR3aa: CACDTVGGGTDKLIF

v_gene: TRDV1
j_gene: TRDJ2
CDR3aa: CALGPRAQSYWGLYRTAQLFF

v_gene: TRDV1
j_gene: TRDJ2
CDR3aa: CALGDWAFLRSGDTRCLTAQLFF

v_gene: TRDV2
j_gene: TRDJ1
CDR3aa: CACDTWGISRKLIF

v_gene: TRDV3
j_gene: TRDJ1
CDR3aa: CAFRMPHTDKLIF

v_gene: TRDV1
j_gene: TRDJ1
CDR3aa: CALGEPSWAFLITGGYAYTDKLIF

v_gene: TRDV1
j_gene: TRDJ1
CDR3aa: CALGEPSCGIPSTDQLIF

v_gene: TRDV2
j_gene: TRDJ3
CDR3aa: CACERRGSRSSWDTRQMFF

v_gene: TRDV1
j_gene: TRDJ3
CDR3aa: CALGERYGGRLGDKRSWDTRQMFF

v_gene: TRDV1
j_gene: TRDJ1
CDR3aa: CALGGSGARALTYTDKLIF

v_gene: TRDV2
j_gene: TRDJ3
CDR3aa: CACDTGGIPSSWDTRQMFF

v_gene: TRDV3
j_gene: TRDJ3
CDR3aa: CAFGWGIGKRSWDTRQMFF

v_gene: TRDV1
j_gene: TRDJ1
CDR3aa: CALGGAFLLYTDKLTF

v_gene: TRDV3
j_gene: TRDJ1
CDR3aa: CAFDLRGIDTLIF

v_gene: TRDV1
j_gene: TRDJ2
CDR3aa: CALGELLPGGFPPPLTAQLFF

v_gene: TRDV1
j_gene: TRDJ2
CDR3aa: CALGELRTTGYTGGLRGTAKLFF

v_gene: TRDV3
j_gene: TRDJ1
CDR3aa: CALAGILADTLIF

v_gene: TRDV1
j_gene: TRDJ1
CDR3aa: CALGEPLLQRGIRDKLIF

v_gene: TRDV1
j_gene: TRDJ3
CDR3aa: CALGAGGYTSSWDTRQMFF

v_gene: TRDV2
j_gene: TRDJ3
CDR3aa: CACDRLGTSSWDTRQMFF

v_gene: TRDV1
j_gene: TRDJ1
CDR3aa: CALGVLIFPGDGPHTYPLDQEHATDKLIF

v_gene: TRDV1
j_gene: TRDJ1
CDR3aa: CALGEIGIPYWGIRLREYGKLIF

v_gene: TRDV2
j_gene: TRDJ1
CDR3aa: CACDTVASVLYNIRKLIF

v_gene: TRDV2
j_gene: TRDJ1
CDR3aa: CACDSSYWVRPLRGDKLIF

v_gene: TRDV1
j_gene: TRDJ2
CDR3aa: CALGDGGLGNFSPVLGGSILLTAQLFF

v_gene: TRDV2
j_gene: TRDJ1
CDR3aa: CACDTGTGQVEASDKLIF

v_gene: TRDV1
j_gene: TRDJ1
CDR3aa: CALGENEWFLRPLGATRADKLIF

v_gene: TRDV2
j_gene: TRDJ3
CDR3aa: CACDTDWGYASWDTRQMFF

v_gene: TRDV1
j_gene: TRDJ1
CDR3aa: CALGANGWGIRVSADKLIF

v_gene: TRDV1
j_gene: TRDJ1
CDR3aa: CALGDSYPNLLGDPYTDKLIF

v_gene: TRDV1
j_gene: TRDJ1
CDR3aa: CALGERASPPWWGIRVSEGGLIF

v_gene: TRDV1
j_gene: TRDJ3
CDR3aa: CALGEPAPFPPRTGGYWTWDTRQMFF

v_gene: TRDV2
j_gene: TRDJ3
CDR3aa: CACYTVTLLPYWGPSGDTRQMFF

v_gene: TRDV2
j_gene: TRDJ1
CDR3aa: CACDTNMLVETPCTDKLIF

v_gene: TRDV2
j_gene: TRDJ3
CDR3aa: CACDPLGGSSWDTRQMFF

v_gene: TRDV1
j_gene: TRDJ1
CDR3aa: CALGEIRPTLGPVSCPTDKLIF

v_gene: TRDV1
j_gene: TRDJ1
CDR3aa: CALGEPAQTPFWVRMYTDKLIF

v_gene: TRDV1
j_gene: TRDJ1
CDR3aa: CALGEFVPRTLIF

v_gene: TRDV3
j_gene: TRDJ1
CDR3aa: CAFDRCTRLTWGWTDKLIF

v_gene: TRDV3
j_gene: TRDJ3
CDR3aa: CAFRTTVRGAWDTRQMFF

v_gene: TRDV1
j_gene: TRDJ1
CDR3aa: CALGEPPYWGMALTDKLIF

v_gene: TRDV2
j_gene: TRDJ1
CDR3aa: CACATRNPPYWSIRLYTDKLIF

v_gene: TRDV1
j_gene: TRDJ1
CDR3aa: CALGEIAHPLLGEYPDKLIF

v_gene: TRDV2
j_gene: TRDJ1
CDR3aa: CACDTGTGLVEASDKLIF

v_gene: TRDV1
j_gene: TRDJ3
CDR3aa: CALGEPPILPQYWGSSWDTRQMFF

v_gene: TRDV1
j_gene: TRDJ1
CDR3aa: CALGHPIRYWPKPTDKLIF

v_gene: TRDV2
j_gene: TRDJ3
CDR3aa: CACDTGGPSSSWDTRQMFF

v_gene: TRDV1
j_gene: TRDJ1
CDR3aa: CALGERGPTNPSQKIRFTDKLIF

v_gene: TRDV3
j_gene: TRDJ1
CDR3aa: CAFIPSWPWGLGDNTDTLIF

v_gene: TRDV1
j_gene: TRDJ1
CDR3aa: CALGEGRYTDKLIF